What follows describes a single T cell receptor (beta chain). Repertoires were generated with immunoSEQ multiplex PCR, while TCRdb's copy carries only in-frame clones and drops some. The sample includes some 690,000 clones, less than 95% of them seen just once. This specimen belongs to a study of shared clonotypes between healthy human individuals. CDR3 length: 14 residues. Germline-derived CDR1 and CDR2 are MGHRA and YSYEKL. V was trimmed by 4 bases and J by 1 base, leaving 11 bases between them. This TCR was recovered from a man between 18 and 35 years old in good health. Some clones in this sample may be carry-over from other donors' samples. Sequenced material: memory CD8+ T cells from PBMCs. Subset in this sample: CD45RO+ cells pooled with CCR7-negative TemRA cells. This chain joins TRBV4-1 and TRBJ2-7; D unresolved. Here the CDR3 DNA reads TGCGCCAGCAGCCCCGAGACCCTATCCTACGAGCAGTACTTC. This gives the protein CASSPETLSYEQYF.